These 17 T cell receptor beta chains came from one sample sequenced in a study of T-cell memory formation after mild COVID-19. Via MiXCR, TCRdb re-called the 5' RACE reads, giving one row per CDR3 protein. The table has under 350,000 distinct CDR3 sequences, about a sixth seen once. Material for sequencing was PBMCs or a T cell subset sorted from them (not recorded which). These receptors were obtained from a man younger than 30 who had mild COVID-19 (a few samples of this study predate the infection). Cell type and time point are not known.

This clonotype was counted many times. The genes are TRBV5-8 and TRBJ1-2; 8 bases are a match to TRBD1. J gave up 2 bases and V 3 bases, and 6 bases lay outside the gene matches. This CDR3 comprises 15 residues. Germline-derived CDR1 and CDR2 are SGHTS and YDEGEE. CDR3 sequence (DNA): TGTGCCAGCAGCTGGGGGGACAGGCCAAACTATGGCTACACCTTC. Translation: CASSWGDRPNYGYTF. Together with reference TRBV5-8 and TRBJ1-2, the CDR3 gives the full variable domain: EAGVTQSPTHLIKTRGQQATLRCSPISGHTSVYWYQQALGLGLQFLLWYDEGEERNRGNFPPRFSGRQFPNYSSELNVNALELEDSALYLCASSWGDRPNYGYTFGSGTRLTVV.

This clonotype has more than one count but fewer than ten. CDR3 amino acids: CASSEVGFQGYTF. The CDR3 DNA reads as TGTGCCAGCAGTGAAGTCGGGTTCCAGGGCTACACCTTC. This chain uses TRBV25-1 with TRBJ1-2; D is unclear. Trimming shortened V by 2 bases and J by 8 bases, and 12 bases separated the two germline ends. Germline loops: CDR1 MGHDK, CDR2 SYGVNS. The CDR3 consists of 13 residues.

The chain carries TRBV20-1 and TRBJ2-7, with D uncertain. This CDR3 region has 14 residues. Germline assignment: CDR1 DFQATT and CDR2 SNEGSKA (reference sequence). Trimming removed 1 base from V and 0 bases from J, with 10 bases in between. This chain's CDR3 is CSARGQPASYEQYF. For the CDR3, the DNA is TGCAGTGCTAGAGGGCAGCCAGCCTCCTACGAGCAGTACTTC.

This clonotype was seen at least ten times. V usage is TRBV7-2 and J usage is TRBJ2-3, with D unclear. The CDR3 contains 12 residues. Trimming shortened V by 6 bases and J by 4 bases, and 8 bases separated the two germline ends. The germline CDR1 and CDR2 sequences are SGHTA and FQGNSA. The chain's CDR3 is CASRPQSDTQYF. CDR3 DNA: TGTGCCAGCAGGCCCCAGTCAGATACGCAGTATTTT.

This chain uses TRBV10-1 with TRBJ2-3; D remains ambiguous. Germline V CDR1 and CDR2: WNHNN, SYGVQD (reference sequence). The V and J ends lost 5 bases and 2 bases respectively, with 8 bases between them. The CDR3 sequence is 13 residues long. The CDR3: CASSNKPTDTQYF. The CDR3 bases are TGCGCCAGCAGTAACAAGCCCACAGATACGCAGTATTTT.

The gene calls are TRBV20-1 and TRBJ1-2, with D tentatively TRBD1 (5 bases). Trimming left V 6 bases short and J 4 bases short, with 21 bases between. The CDR3 runs 15 residues. Looked up from germline, CDR1 is DFQATT and CDR2 is SNEGSKA (reference sequence). CDR3 sequence: CSASLQGSGGYGYTF. Here the CDR3 DNA reads TGCAGTGCATCCCTCCAGGGCTCTGGGGGCTATGGCTACACCTTC.

This clonotype was seen a handful of times. The chain combines TRBV29-1 with TRBJ2-5; a weak D match, TRBD2 (7 bases). CDR1 is SQVTM, CDR2 ANQGSEA, per germline. Trimming pared 6 bases from V and 3 bases from J, leaving 14 bases between. There are 13 residues in the CDR3. The CDR3 bases are TGCAGCGTCGGAAGGGGGGGGAAAGAGACCCAGTACTTC. This sequence encodes CSVGRGGKETQYF.

This clonotype showed up just once. V and J are TRBV20-1 and TRBJ2-1; 8 nucleotides line up with TRBD2. Germline CDR1 and CDR2: DFQATT and SNEGSKA (reference sequence). J gave up 10 bases and V 4 bases, and 9 bases lay outside the gene matches. This CDR3 is built from 13 residues. The CDR3 loop reads CSANSGAWMEQFF. For the CDR3, the DNA is TGCAGTGCTAATAGCGGGGCATGGATGGAGCAGTTCTTC.

This clonotype was observed a handful of times. The chain couples TRBV19 to TRBJ1-2; D gene uncertain. V lost 10 bases and J 6 bases, leaving 21 bases between the germline ends. The CDR3 contains 14 residues. Germline CDR1 and CDR2: LNHDA and SQIVND (reference sequence). CDR3 nucleotide sequence: TGTGCCACCACGAGCGGCCCTCGCGGAAATGGCTACACCTTC. As protein: CATTSGPRGNGYTF.

The chain employs TRBV5-6 and TRBJ1-4; TRBD1 is a possible D gene (6 bases). Trimming removed 3 bases at V and 4 bases at J, with 13 bases between. CDR1 is SGHDT and CDR2 is YYEEEE in the germline V gene. The CDR3 runs to 15 residues. The CDR3: CASSSAGHLNEKLFF. In nucleotides, the CDR3 is TGTGCCAGCAGCTCCGCGGGACACCTTAATGAAAAACTGTTTTTT.

This clonotype was seen more than once but under ten times. V is TRBV5-5 and J is TRBJ2-2, with TRBD1 matching over 9 bases. J gave up 5 bases and V 5 bases, and 4 bases lay outside the gene matches. CDR3 size: 14 residues. Germline CDR1 is SGHKS and CDR2 is YYEKEE (reference sequence). The CDR3 DNA is TGTGCCAGCAGGACAGGGGGGTGGACCGGGGAGCTGTTTTTT. It is translated as CASRTGGWTGELFF.

This clonotype appeared a few times. The CDR3 here is CASSRWAVAQNEKLFF. The CDR3, as DNA: TGTGCCAGCAGCCGCTGGGCGGTCGCCCAGAATGAAAAACTGTTTTTT. The chain uses TRBV7-9 and TRBJ1-4; D remains ambiguous. Germline V gene sequence: CDR1 SEHNR, CDR2 FQNEAQ (reference sequence). The CDR3 length is 16 residues. V lost 5 bases and J lost 5, with 18 bases in between.

This clonotype was observed a few times. The rearrangement links TRBV7-3 to TRBJ2-3; D is ambiguous. Trimming took 6 bases from V and 2 from J, leaving 12 bases between them. Germline CDR1 SGHTA, CDR2 FQGTGA. This CDR3 is 14 amino acids long. The CDR3 DNA follows: TGTGCCAGCAGAACAGTCCACTCCACAGATACGCAGTATTTT. It specifies CASRTVHSTDTQYF.

V gene TRBV6-2 or TRBV6-3 combines with J gene TRBJ2-3, with a tentative D call TRBD1 (5 bases). Looked up from germline, CDR1 is MNHEY and CDR2 is SVGEGT. V lost 5 bases to trimming and J lost 0 bases, with 15 bases between them. The CDR3 runs 16 residues. CDR3 residues: CASSGATRTSTDTQYF. The DNA of the CDR3 is TGTGCCAGCAGTGGGGCTACACGAACTAGCACAGATACGCAGTATTTT.

This clonotype was detected a few times. The chain employs TRBV29-1 and TRBJ1-1; no firm D call. Trimming removed 3 bases at V and 1 base at J, with 9 bases between. The CDR3 runs 13 residues. Germline V CDR1 and CDR2: SQVTM, ANQGSEA. The DNA of the CDR3 is TGCAGCGTTGAGGTTCAGCGGAACACTGAAGCTTTCTTT. It encodes CSVEVQRNTEAFF.

The chain carries TRBV7-9 and TRBJ2-1; tentatively, D is TRBD1 or TRBD2 (5 bases each). The germline gives CDR1 SEHNR, CDR2 FQNEAQ (reference sequence). V was cut by 6 bases and J by 5 bases, with 11 bases left in between. The CDR3 is made up of 13 amino acids. The CDR3 DNA is TGTGCCAGCAGGGGACCTACGAACAATGAGCAGTTCTTC. Translation: CASRGPTNNEQFF.

The chain joins TRBV5-1 to TRBJ1-4; D ambiguous. The CDR3 contains 15 residues. The V end lost 0 bases, the J end lost 14 bases, and 20 bases lay between the germline ends. From germline, CDR1 is SGHRS and CDR2 YFSETQ. The CDR3 DNA reads as TGCGCCAGCAGCTTGGCCCCCACGGACGGGAACGGGCTGTTTTTT. This translates into CASSLAPTDGNGLFF.